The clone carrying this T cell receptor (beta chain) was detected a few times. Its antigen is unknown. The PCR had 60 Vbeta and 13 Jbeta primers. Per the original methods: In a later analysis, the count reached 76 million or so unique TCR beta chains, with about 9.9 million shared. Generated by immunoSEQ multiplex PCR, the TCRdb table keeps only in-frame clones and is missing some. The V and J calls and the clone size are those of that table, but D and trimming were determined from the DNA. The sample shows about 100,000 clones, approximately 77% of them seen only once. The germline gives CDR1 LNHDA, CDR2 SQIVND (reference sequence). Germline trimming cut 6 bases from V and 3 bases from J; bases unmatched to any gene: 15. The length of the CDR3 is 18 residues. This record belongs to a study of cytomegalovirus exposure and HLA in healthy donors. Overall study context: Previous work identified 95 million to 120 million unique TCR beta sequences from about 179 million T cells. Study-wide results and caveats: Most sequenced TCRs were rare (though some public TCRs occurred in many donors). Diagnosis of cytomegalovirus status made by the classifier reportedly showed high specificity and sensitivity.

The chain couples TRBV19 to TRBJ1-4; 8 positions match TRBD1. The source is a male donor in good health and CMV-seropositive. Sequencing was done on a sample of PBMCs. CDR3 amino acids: CASRSRPPGQGSNEKLFF. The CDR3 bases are TGTGCCAGTAGAAGCCGCCCGCCCGGACAGGGTTCTAATGAAAAACTGTTTTTT.